This T cell receptor (beta chain) is from a study of T cell clones after liver transplantation. Turning to the study itself: In this trial, immunosuppression withdrawal was attempted within 2 years of liver transplant. Patients counted as tolerant after at least one year off all immunosuppression, enzymes not exceeding twice normal.

Method: immunoSEQ multiplex PCR; TCRdb's copy keeps in-frame clones and lacks some. The sample lists about 100,000 clones, around 86% occurring once. Germline CDR1 SGHAT, CDR2 FQNNGV. V lost 5 bases and J lost 1, with 13 bases in between. The CDR3 consists of 15 residues. V usage is TRBV11-2 and J usage is TRBJ2-3; the D call may be TRBD1 or TRBD2 (5 bases each). The sequence derives from a human donor who received a liver transplant. The sequenced sample was CD4+ T cells from blood, obtained before liver transplant. The CDR3 loop is CASSQWGYGTDTQYF. The CDR3 coding sequence is TGTGCCAGCAGCCAGTGGGGGTACGGCACAGATACGCAGTATTTT.